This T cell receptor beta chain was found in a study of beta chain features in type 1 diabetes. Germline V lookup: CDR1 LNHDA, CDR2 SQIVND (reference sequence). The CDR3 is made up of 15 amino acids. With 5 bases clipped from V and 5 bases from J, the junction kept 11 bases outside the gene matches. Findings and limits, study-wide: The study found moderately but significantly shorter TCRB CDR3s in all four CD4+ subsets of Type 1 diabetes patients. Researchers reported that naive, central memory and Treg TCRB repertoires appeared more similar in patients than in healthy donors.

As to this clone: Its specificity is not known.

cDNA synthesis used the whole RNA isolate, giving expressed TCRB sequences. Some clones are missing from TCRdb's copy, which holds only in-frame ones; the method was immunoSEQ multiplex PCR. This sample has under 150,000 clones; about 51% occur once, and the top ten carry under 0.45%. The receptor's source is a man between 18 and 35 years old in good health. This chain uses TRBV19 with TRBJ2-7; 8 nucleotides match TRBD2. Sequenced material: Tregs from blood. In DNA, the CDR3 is TGTGCCAGTAGTTTACGAGCGGGAGTTGGCCACGAGCAGTACTTC. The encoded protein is CASSLRAGVGHEQYF. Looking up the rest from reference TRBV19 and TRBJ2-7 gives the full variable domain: DGGITQSPKYLFRKEGQNVTLSCEQNLNHDAMYWYRQDPGQGLRLIYYSQIVNDFQKGDIAEGYSVSREKKESFPLTVTSAQKNPTAFYLCASSLRAGVGHEQYFGPGTRLTVT.